The 11 T cell receptor beta chains given below trace back to one sample, sequenced in a study of identical twins. TCRdb recomputed calls from the 5' RACE reads with MiXCR, one row per CDR3 protein. In the table there are fewer than 900,000 distinct CDR3 sequences, about 20% of which are singletons. These records were also assigned to another study, of T cells expressing NK-cell markers.

The sample was PBMCs. These receptors all come from a woman between 18 and 29 years old in good health.

In its sample, this clonotype was seen a few times. The chain uses TRBV7-2 and TRBJ2-3; maybe TRBD2 (6 bases). The V gene lost 1 base and the J gene lost 5 bases, with 13 bases spanning the gap. The germline CDR1 and CDR2 sequences are SGHTA and FQGNSA. There are 15 residues in the CDR3. The DNA for the CDR3 is TGTGCCAGCAGCTTAGGTGGGAGGTCGGGAGATACGCAGTATTTT. Translating it yields CASSLGGRSGDTQYF. Variable domain in full (rest from reference TRBV7-2 and TRBJ2-3): GAGVSQSPSNKVTEKGKDVELRCDPISGHTALYWYRQSLGQGLEFLIYFQGNSAPDKSGLPSDRFSAERTGGSVSTLTIQRTQQEDSAVYLCASSLGGRSGDTQYFGPGTRLTVL.

This clonotype has a count of ten or more. The J gene is TRBJ1-2, the V gene TRBV4-2; no clear D. CDR1 and CDR2 (germline): LGHNA, YNFKEQ. CDR3 size: 15 residues. Trimming stripped 0 bases from V and 2 bases from J, with 10 bases between. In DNA form, the CDR3 reads TGTGCCAGCAGCCAAGATCTTTTGGGCAACTATGGCTACACCTTC. Encoded protein: CASSQDLLGNYGYTF.

The V and J genes are TRBV7-9 and TRBJ2-1, with a possible D match to TRBD1 (6 bases). The CDR3 contains 16 residues. Per the germline V gene, CDR1 is SEHNR and CDR2 is FQNEAQ (reference sequence). The V and J ends lost 1 base and 8 bases respectively, with 18 bases between them. For the CDR3, the DNA is TGTGCCAGCAGCTTAGTAAAGGGGGAGCGTGAAGATGAGCAGTTCTTC. Protein: CASSLVKGEREDEQFF.

This clonotype showed up just a few times. CDR3: CASSYPPGGGRETQYF. DNA for the CDR3: TGTGCCAGCAGTTACCCGCCGGGCGGGGGGAGGGAGACCCAGTACTTC. The rearrangement uses TRBV6-5 and TRBJ2-5; the match to TRBD2 covers 8 bases. CDR3 length equals 16 residues. V trimming: 2 bases; J trimming: 5 bases; junction bases outside the gene matches: 10. Germline CDR1 MNHEY, CDR2 SVGAGI.

V gene TRBV20-1 combines with J gene TRBJ2-3; no firm D call. Germline CDR1 is DFQATT and CDR2 is SNEGSKA (reference sequence). The CDR3 sequence is 15 residues long. Trimming removed 1 base from V and 5 bases from J, with 16 bases in between. The CDR3 loop reads CSARVKGGSRDTQYF. CDR3 nucleotides: TGCAGTGCTAGAGTAAAGGGTGGTTCTAGAGATACGCAGTATTTT.

The gene calls are TRBV25-1 and TRBJ1-2; D gene ambiguous. From germline, CDR1 is MGHDK and CDR2 SYGVNS. Trimming took 4 bases from V and 8 from J, leaving 8 bases between them. This CDR3 spans 11 amino acids. Written as DNA, the CDR3 is TGTGCCAGCAGTGTAGGTTTAGGCTACACCTTC. It yields the protein CASSVGLGYTF.

There are many counts of this clonotype. The rearrangement joins TRBV12-3 or TRBV12-4 to TRBJ2-4, with 9 bases aligning to TRBD1. CDR3 size: 13 residues. With 6 bases clipped from V and 7 bases from J, the junction kept 4 bases outside the gene matches. CDR3 nucleotides: TGTGCCAGCAGCCTGGGACAGGGCAACATTCAGTACTTC. It specifies CASSLGQGNIQYF.

The CDR3 protein is CASSFYGPEAFF. The CDR3 DNA reads TGTGCCAGCAGTTTCTACGGCCCAGAAGCTTTCTTT. The chain is built from TRBV12-3 or TRBV12-4 and TRBJ1-1; D is ambiguous. This CDR3 has 12 residues. V lost 3 bases to trimming and J lost 8 bases, with 10 bases between them.

V and J are TRBV11-2 and TRBJ2-1; TRBD1 is a possible D gene (6 bases). CDR3 size: 15 residues. V was trimmed by 5 bases and J by 7 bases, leaving 18 bases between them. Germline CDR1 is SGHAT and CDR2 is FQNNGV. The CDR3 loop is CASSQGSGIGNEQFF. The CDR3 region has the DNA TGTGCCAGCAGCCAGGGGTCGGGGATCGGGAATGAGCAGTTCTTC.

This clonotype was seen just once. This rearrangement joins TRBV7-8 to TRBJ2-3; 10 bases are shared with TRBD2. V trimming: 3 bases; J trimming: 4 bases; junction bases outside the gene matches: 10. This CDR3 is 17 amino acids long. The V gene's germline CDR1 is SGHVS and CDR2 FQNEAQ. The CDR3 is CASSFRASGRFSDTQYF. CDR3 sequence (DNA): TGTGCCAGCAGCTTTCGGGCTAGCGGGAGATTCTCAGATACGCAGTATTTT. The whole variable domain, remainder taken from reference TRBV7-8 and TRBJ2-3, is GAGVSQSPRYKVAKRGQDVALRCDPISGHVSLFWYQQALGQGPEFLTYFQNEAQLDKSGLPSDRFFAERPEGSVSTLKIQRTQQEDSAVYLCASSFRASGRFSDTQYFGPGTRLTVL.

This clonotype was counted once. The V gene is TRBV5-6, the J gene TRBJ1-1; tentatively, D is TRBD1 (5 bases). Trimming removed 1 base at V and 1 base at J, with 11 bases between. Per the germline V gene, CDR1 is SGHDT and CDR2 is YYEEEE. The CDR3 covers 15 residues. For the CDR3, the DNA is TGTGCCAGCAGCTTGCGTGACAGCCCGAACACTGAAGCTTTCTTT. Translating it yields CASSLRDSPNTEAFF.